The clone carrying this T cell receptor (beta chain) was detected many times. The antigen remains unidentified. A much larger clone lies one base from this, so it may be a read error. Primed by a sample-barcoded 5' primer and a J-beta primer mix, a second PCR proceeded for roughly 6 to 12 cycles. TCRdb recomputed calls from the 5' RACE reads with MiXCR, one row per CDR3 protein. The sample includes over 600,000 distinct CDR3 sequences, around half seen only once; the top ten take around 18%. This record belongs to a study of blood T cells in healthy people across ages. Germline V gene lookup returns CDR1 KGHSH and CDR2 LQKENI. The J segment lost 5 bases and the V segment lost 8 bases, leaving 9 bases of the junction unmatched. The CDR3 runs to 13 residues. The study's findings and limits: Older age coincided with a roughly linear decline in TCR beta diversity per million T cells.

Material for sequencing was blood. The chain links TRBV18 to TRBJ2-7; the match to TRBD1 covers 7 bases. This TCR was recovered from a man at least 80 years old in good health. CDR3 bases: TGTGCCAGCGCAGCGACAGGGAATAACGAGCAGTACTTC. Its protein product is CASAATGNNEQYF.